This entry lists 32 T cell receptor beta chains sequenced from one sample in a study of OX40 agonist ivuxolimab in advanced cancers. Receptor libraries were prepared by the immunoSEQ multiplex PCR assay. TCRdb carries this immuneACCESS record with in-frame sequences only. Its versions omit some clonotypes, under half of them owing to an unresolved V gene in the studies checked, with the rest unexplained. This sample has some 86,000 clones in its table, and approximately 85% of those were observed once. Of the sample, more than 3.5% is held by the ten largest clones. The sample was CD4+ or CD8+ T cells sorted from blood, taken in a trial of the OX40 agonist ivuxolimab. These receptor sequences come from an adult with an advanced solid tumor such as melanoma, head and neck, liver or kidney cancer.

The genes are TRBV7-8 and TRBJ2-7; D possibly uses TRBD1 or TRBD2 (5 bases each). CDR1 is SGHVS, CDR2 FQNEAQ, per germline. V was cut by 1 base and J by 6 bases, with 19 bases left in between. CDR3 length: 16 amino acids. The CDR3 bases are TGTGCCAGCAGCTTAGTGGTGTCGGCAGGGAGAGGCGAGCAGTACTTC. Its translation is CASSLVVSAGRGEQYF.

This rearrangement joins TRBV5-1 to TRBJ2-2; TRBD2 matches at 13 bases. Germline trimming cut 4 bases from V and 5 bases from J; bases unmatched to any gene: 8. The length of the CDR3 is 17 residues. The germline CDR1 and CDR2 sequences are SGHRS and YFSETQ. The CDR3 loop is CASSLFRTSGSTGELFF. The CDR3 DNA follows: TGCGCCAGCAGCCTTTTCCGGACTAGCGGGAGTACCGGGGAGCTGTTTTTT.

The chain combines TRBV7-8 with TRBJ2-2; 7 positions agree with TRBD1. This CDR3 has 15 amino acids. Germline V gives CDR1 SGHVS, CDR2 FQNEAQ. The V segment lost 6 bases and the J segment 2 bases; nucleotides outside the gene matches: 6. Here the CDR3 reads CASSSGGPNTGELFF. CDR3 DNA sequence: TGTGCCAGCAGTTCAGGGGGACCAAACACCGGGGAGCTGTTTTTT.

This sequence joins TRBV4-1 and TRBJ1-1; D not resolved. Per germline, CDR1 MGHRA and CDR2 YSYEKL. Trimming stripped 0 bases from V and 2 bases from J, with 13 bases between. The CDR3 totals 16 residues. The CDR3 spells CASSQDRGGYNTEAFF. CDR3 DNA: TGCGCCAGCAGCCAAGATCGGGGTGGGTACAACACTGAAGCTTTCTTT.

V and J are TRBV11-2 and TRBJ2-5; unclear D gene. The J call is in doubt because the DNA end fits TRBJ2-7 better. There are 12 residues in the CDR3. CDR1 and CDR2 from the germline V gene are SGHAT and FQNNGV. CDR3 coding DNA: TGTGCCAGCAGCCACAACTTCGGCGAGCAGTACTTC. Protein product: CASSHNFGEQYF.

This chain links TRBV5-5 with TRBJ2-1; 7 bases line up with TRBD2. Germline V gives CDR1 SGHKS, CDR2 YYEKEE (reference sequence). The length of the CDR3 is 13 residues. Losses at the gene ends were 4 bases for V and 12 bases for J; bases not matched to a gene: 10. CDR3 sequence: CASSLPWGLRQFF. CDR3 coding DNA: TGTGCCAGCAGCCTCCCGTGGGGACTACGGCAGTTCTTC.

The chain carries TRBV28 and TRBJ1-1; D unresolved. The V end was cut by 6 bases, the J end by 10 bases, with 12 bases between. Germline assignment: CDR1 MDHEN and CDR2 SYDVKM. CDR3 length: 11 amino acids. CDR3 sequence reads: CASSPHLGAFF. CDR3 coding DNA: TGTGCCAGCAGCCCCCATTTGGGAGCTTTCTTT.

In regard to this clone: Germline and junction disagree at one end, which may indicate a read error. The V call is TRBV7-7, the J call TRBJ2-5; 11 nucleotides align to TRBD2. This CDR3 has 16 residues. CDR1 SSHAT and CDR2 FNYEAQ come from the germline V gene (reference sequence). CDR3 residues: CASSSTSGMSQETQYF. In nucleotides, the CDR3 is TGTGCTAGCAGCTCGACTAGCGGGATGTCCCAAGAGACCCAGTACTTC.

The J gene is TRBJ2-7, the V gene TRBV7-2; 12 nucleotides align to TRBD2. The CDR3 runs 15 residues. Germline CDR1 and CDR2: SGHTA and FQGNSA. Trimming removed 4 bases from V and 3 bases from J; junction bases left unmatched: 4. CDR3: CASSYETSGGYEQYF. CDR3 coding DNA: TGTGCCAGCAGCTACGAGACTAGCGGGGGCTACGAGCAGTACTTC.

This rearrangement joins TRBV5-1 to TRBJ2-3; D is possibly TRBD2 (6 bases). The CDR3 totals 15 residues. Germline values: CDR1 SGHRS, CDR2 YFSETQ. Trimming removed 2 bases from V and 6 bases from J, with 16 bases in between. DNA for the CDR3: TGCGCCAGCAGCTTTTATTGGGGGGATCACGATACGCAGTATTTT. It codes for CASSFYWGDHDTQYF. Combining the CDR3 with reference TRBV5-1 and TRBJ2-3 gives the whole variable domain KAGVTQTPRYLIKTRGQQVTLSCSPISGHRSVSWYQQTPGQGLQFLFEYFSETQRNKGNFPGRFSGRQFSNSRSEMNVSTLELGDSALYLCASSFYWGDHDTQYFGPGTRLTVL.

This chain uses TRBV5-4 with TRBJ2-5; 9 bases map to TRBD1. V was clipped by 3 bases and J by 2 bases; unmatched bases: 2. This CDR3 is built from 14 residues. Germline V gives CDR1 SGHNT, CDR2 YYREEE (reference sequence). The CDR3 DNA is TGTGCCAGCAGCTCCGGGACAGGGCAAGAGACCCAGTACTTC. It encodes CASSSGTGQETQYF.

The CDR3 reads CASNTPEVGNQPQHF. The DNA of the CDR3 is TGTGCCAGTAATACACCCGAGGTCGGTAATCAGCCCCAGCATTTT. The chain is built from TRBV19 and TRBJ1-5; D ambiguous. V was clipped by 7 bases and J by 4 bases, with 17 bases between them. This CDR3 has 15 amino acids. CDR1 and CDR2 (germline): LNHDA, SQIVND (reference sequence).

The chain employs TRBV10-2 and TRBJ2-7; unclear D gene. This CDR3 is built from 12 residues. Germline V gives CDR1 WSHSY, CDR2 SAAADI. Trimming removed 6 bases from V and 5 bases from J, with 11 bases in between. The CDR3 protein is CASSLEAHEQYF. The CDR3 DNA follows: TGCGCCAGCAGCTTAGAGGCCCACGAGCAGTACTTC.

The V call is TRBV14, the J call TRBJ2-5; D remains ambiguous. Germline CDR1 is SGHDN and CDR2 is FVKESK. This CDR3 has 14 residues. Trimming cost V 1 base and J 5 bases, with 11 bases left between them. The CDR3 here is CASSQAPSWETQYF. The CDR3 bases are TGTGCCAGCAGCCAAGCCCCCTCCTGGGAGACCCAGTACTTC. Complete variable domain (other parts from reference TRBV14 and TRBJ2-5): EAGVTQFPSHSVIEKGQTVTLRCDPISGHDNLYWYRRVMGKEIKFLLHFVKESKQDESGMPNNRFLAERTGGTYSTLKVQPAELEDSGVYFCASSQAPSWETQYFGPGTRLLVL.

This chain links TRBV7-2 with TRBJ1-4, with a weak D call TRBD1 (6 bases). Trimming pared 7 bases from V and 4 bases from J, leaving 19 bases between. CDR3 length equals 16 residues. The germline gives CDR1 SGHTA, CDR2 FQGNSA. The CDR3 region is CASTLTPGQVNEKLFF. The CDR3 DNA is TGTGCCAGCACCCTCACTCCGGGACAAGTTAATGAAAAACTGTTTTTT.

V is TRBV28 and J is TRBJ2-7; the D call may be TRBD1 or TRBD2 (5 bases each). This CDR3 spans 13 amino acids. Germline lookup yields CDR1 MDHEN and CDR2 SYDVKM. Trimming took off 7 bases at V and 4 bases at J, with 14 bases between the two ends. The CDR3 DNA sequence: TGTGCCAGCACCGGGGCCTCCTGGTACGAGCAGTACTTC. Its protein is CASTGASWYEQYF.

The chain recombines TRBV2 with TRBJ1-5; 12 bases align to TRBD1. Per germline, CDR1 SNHLY and CDR2 FYNNEI. The CDR3 contains 14 residues. V lost 7 bases to trimming and J lost 6 bases; unmatched junction nucleotides: 4. The CDR3 DNA is TGTGCCAGCAAGGGACAGGGGGCAGGTCAGCCCCAGCATTTT. Translation: CASKGQGAGQPQHF.

The genes are TRBV27 and TRBJ2-2; no clear D. The germline CDR1 and CDR2 sequences are MNHEY and SMNVEV (reference sequence). With 7 bases removed from V and 1 base from J, the gap between germline ends came to 7 bases. This CDR3 is built from 13 residues. In DNA, the CDR3 is TGTGCCAGCATGAAGGGGAACACCGGGGAGCTGTTTTTT. Amino acid sequence: CASMKGNTGELFF.

There are a few counts of this clone. The CDR3 region has the DNA TGTGCCAGTAGTATAGGAGGGGAGGGAGATACGCAGTATTTT. Residues: CASSIGGEGDTQYF. The chain uses TRBV19 and TRBJ2-3; TRBD2 matches at 7 bases. Germline CDR1 reads LNHDA; CDR2 reads SQIVND (reference sequence). This CDR3 is built from 14 residues. The V and J ends lost 1 base and 5 bases, in that order; junction bases with no gene match: 3.

V is TRBV5-1 and J is TRBJ2-6; no firm D call. Trimming took off 4 bases at V and 2 bases at J, with 13 bases between the two ends. This CDR3 spans 16 amino acids. Germline V gene data show CDR1 as SGHRS and CDR2 as YFSETQ. This CDR3 reads CASSHLLWAGANVLTF. Here the CDR3 DNA reads TGCGCCAGCAGCCACCTTCTGTGGGCTGGGGCCAACGTCCTGACTTTC.

V is TRBV7-2 and J is TRBJ2-7; 9 nucleotides line up with TRBD1. The CDR3 consists of 14 residues. Germline lookup yields CDR1 SGHTA and CDR2 FQGNSA. Trimming at V came to 0 bases and at J to 4 bases, leaving 1 base not matched to a gene. CDR3 bases: TGTGCCAGCAGCTTAGCGGGGACAGGGTACGAGCAGTACTTC. This codes for CASSLAGTGYEQYF.

The gene calls are TRBV30 and TRBJ1-5; tentatively, D is TRBD1 (6 bases). Between the trimmed V and J ends, which lost 2 bases and 4 bases, there was a span of 9 bases. This CDR3 has 13 amino acids. The V gene's germline CDR1 is GTSNPN and CDR2 SVGIG (reference sequence). CDR3 residues: CAWSKGENQPQHF. The CDR3 nucleotides read TGTGCCTGGAGTAAGGGGGAGAATCAGCCCCAGCATTTT.

The V gene is TRBV11-3, the J gene TRBJ2-5; D may be TRBD1 (6 bases). Germline V gene lookup returns CDR1 SGHNT and CDR2 YENEEA. V lost 2 bases to trimming and J lost 9 bases, with 19 bases between them. This CDR3 is built from 15 residues. The CDR3 region has the DNA TGTGCCAGCAGCTTATGGGGACCAAGCCCAGGGGCCCAGTACTTC. Translation: CASSLWGPSPGAQYF.

The J gene is TRBJ1-3, the V gene TRBV14; TRBD1 matches at 8 bases. Trimming at V came to 5 bases and at J to 1 base, leaving 7 bases not matched to a gene. CDR3 size: 16 residues. CDR1 is SGHDN, CDR2 FVKESK, per germline. CDR3 DNA: TGTGCCAGCAGCGGGGGGACAGGCAGTTCTGGAAACACCATATATTTT. It is translated as CASSGGTGSSGNTIYF.

V and J are TRBV6-6 and TRBJ2-7; 7 positions agree with TRBD1. J lost 4 bases, V lost 2 bases, and 11 bases had no gene match. Germline V CDR1 and CDR2: MNHNY, SVGAGI (reference sequence). The CDR3 totals 16 residues. CDR3 region: CASSYPPQGSAYEQYF. The CDR3 DNA reads TGTGCCAGCAGTTACCCACCACAGGGGTCGGCTTACGAGCAGTACTTC.

The chain combines TRBV5-1 with TRBJ2-2; D gene unclear. The length of the CDR3 is 13 residues. The germline V gene encodes CDR1 SGHRS and CDR2 YFSETQ. V dropped 1 base and J dropped 5 bases, with 6 bases sitting between them. CDR3 region: CASSLSLTGELFF. As DNA, the CDR3 is TGCGCCAGCAGCTTGAGTCTGACCGGGGAGCTGTTTTTT.

J is TRBJ2-7 and V is TRBV11-3; D may be TRBD2 (5 bases). Germline loops: CDR1 SGHNT, CDR2 YENEEA. CDR3 length: 15 amino acids. Trimming pared 6 bases from V and 2 bases from J, leaving 17 bases between. CDR3 protein: CASSSSRTLPYEQYF. In DNA, the CDR3 is TGTGCCAGCAGTTCCTCCCGGACTCTCCCCTACGAGCAGTACTTC.

V gene TRBV7-9 combines with J gene TRBJ2-5, with D maybe TRBD1 (6 bases). This CDR3 region has 15 residues. The germline V gene encodes CDR1 SEHNR and CDR2 FQNEAQ (reference sequence). With 6 bases removed from V and 5 bases from J, the gap between germline ends came to 19 bases. CDR3 DNA: TGTGCCAGCAGGGACTCAGGGGCCGCCCAGGAGACCCAGTACTTC. Translated, it gives CASRDSGAAQETQYF. Full variable domain (outside the CDR3, taken from reference TRBV7-9 and TRBJ2-5): DTGVSQNPRHKITKRGQNVTFRCDPISEHNRLYWYRQTLGQGPEFLTYFQNEAQLEKSRLLSDRFSAERPKGSFSTLEIQRTEQGDSAMYLCASRDSGAAQETQYFGPGTRLLVL.

A note on this clone: Other DNA sequences in this specimen translate into the identical CDR3. J is TRBJ2-1 and V is TRBV27, with 8 nucleotides matching TRBD2. The CDR3 runs 14 residues. The V gene's germline CDR1 is MNHEY and CDR2 SMNVEV (reference sequence). V was pared by 4 bases and J by 1 base, with 0 bases of the junction left unmatched. In DNA, the CDR3 is TGTGCCAGCAGTTCTAGCGGGTCCTACAATGAGCAGTTCTTC. The encoded protein is CASSSSGSYNEQFF.

Regarding this clone: This sample includes further DNA sequences coding for the same CDR3. The J gene is TRBJ2-7, the V gene TRBV4-2; D is uncertain. V was shortened by 7 bases and J by 0 bases, with 13 bases between the two germline ends. Per germline, CDR1 LGHNA and CDR2 YNFKEQ. The CDR3 has 14 amino acids. The CDR3 sequence is CASTVDLASYEQYF. In DNA form, the CDR3 reads TGTGCCAGCACCGTGGATCTCGCCTCCTACGAGCAGTACTTC.

This clone showed up just a few times. The chain uses TRBV10-3 and TRBJ2-3; 10 positions agree with TRBD2. Germline-derived CDR1 and CDR2 are ENHRY and SYGVKD. This CDR3 contains 14 residues. V shed 8 bases and J 0 bases; nucleotides not matched to a gene: 2. The CDR3 nucleotides are TGTGCCATCCAGACTAGCGGGAGCACAGATACGCAGTATTTT. It codes for CAIQTSGSTDTQYF.

The table lists this clone with a count of one. The rearrangement joins TRBV18 to TRBJ2-3; D not resolved. Deletions cut 6 bases from V and 0 bases from J, with 7 bases between. Germline loops: CDR1 KGHSH, CDR2 LQKENI. This CDR3 contains 13 residues. The CDR3 DNA follows: TGTGCCAGCTCGGCCTTTAGCACAGATACGCAGTATTTT. This translates into CASSAFSTDTQYF.